Below are 27 T cell receptor beta chains sequenced from a single sample in a study of cytomegalovirus exposure and HLA in healthy donors. PCR used 60 Vbeta primers and 13 Jbeta primers. The data were produced by immunoSEQ multiplex PCR, yet TCRdb's version contains in-frame clones alone and is incomplete. Seen here are roughly 160,000 clones, around 80% observed once, and the top ten hold approximately 4.5%. Material for sequencing was PBMCs. All receptors derive from a man aged 35-49 years in good health and CMV-seronegative.

This clone was recorded only once. The rearrangement links TRBV6-1 to TRBJ2-7; TRBD2 agrees at 9 bases. CDR1 and CDR2 (germline): MNHNS, SASEGT. The trim removed 5 bases at V and 1 base at J, leaving 3 bases unmatched. The CDR3 consists of 14 residues. DNA of the CDR3: TGTGCCAGCAGTTCAGCGGGGGGTTCCTACGAGCAGTACTTC. Protein product: CASSSAGGSYEQYF.

This clone was seen once. The J gene is TRBJ2-7, the V gene TRBV19; TRBD2 aligns across 10 bases. Germline V gives CDR1 LNHDA, CDR2 SQIVND (reference sequence). The CDR3 spans 16 residues. The V segment lost 3 bases and the J segment 5 bases; nucleotides outside the gene matches: 10. The CDR3 reads CASSIYSSGGANEQYF. In DNA, the CDR3 is TGTGCCAGTAGTATCTACTCGAGCGGGGGGGCTAACGAGCAGTACTTC.

The rearrangement links TRBV5-5 to TRBJ2-7; 7 bases map to TRBD1. From germline, CDR1 is SGHKS and CDR2 YYEKEE (reference sequence). V lost 4 bases and J lost 4; bases outside the gene matches: 8. This CDR3 region has 14 residues. The CDR3 nucleotides are TGTGCCAGCAGCAAGGACAGGTCCCCTTACGAGCAGTACTTC. Translated: CASSKDRSPYEQYF.

This chain uses TRBV30 with TRBJ2-2; the match to TRBD2 covers 16 bases. The CDR3 is made up of 16 amino acids. The junction had 6 bases not matched to a gene; V was cut back by 5 bases and J by 6 bases. CDR1 and CDR2 (germline): GTSNPN, SVGIG (reference sequence). In DNA, the CDR3 is TGTGCCTGGGAACCTGGGACTAGCGGGGGGGCCGGGGAGCTGTTTTTT. Protein sequence: CAWEPGTSGGAGELFF.

This clone was counted a few times. The CDR3 region is CAISRSPSGGEDTQYF. Here the CDR3 DNA reads TGTGCCATCAGTCGGTCCCCTAGCGGGGGGGAGGATACGCAGTATTTT. The rearrangement links TRBV10-3 to TRBJ2-3; 12 bases are shared with TRBD2. Trimming at V came to 5 bases and at J to 6 bases, leaving 9 bases not matched to a gene. Germline-derived CDR1 and CDR2 are ENHRY and SYGVKD. The CDR3 length is 16 residues.

CDR3 region: CASSLDQGGYEQYF. DNA for the CDR3: TGCGCCAGCAGCTTGGATCAGGGAGGATACGAGCAGTACTTC. The V gene is TRBV5-1, the J gene TRBJ2-7; D perhaps matches TRBD2 (6 bases). Trimming pared 0 bases from V and 4 bases from J, leaving 11 bases between. The CDR3 sequence is 14 residues long. CDR1 and CDR2 from the germline V gene are SGHRS and YFSETQ.

The chain has TRBV6-5 and TRBJ1-1; D is perhaps TRBD1 (5 bases). CDR1 and CDR2 from the germline V gene are MNHEY and SVGAGI. CDR3 length: 14 amino acids. Trimming pared 7 bases from V and 5 bases from J, leaving 17 bases between. CDR3 sequence reads: CASTKGPGRTEAFF. In DNA, the CDR3 is TGTGCCAGCACCAAGGGGCCAGGGCGGACTGAAGCTTTCTTT.

V usage is TRBV11-2 and J usage is TRBJ1-6; D uncertain. Germline CDR1 and CDR2: SGHAT and FQNNGV. V lost 4 bases to trimming and J lost 12 bases, with 10 bases between them. The CDR3 is made up of 12 amino acids. The CDR3 DNA is TGTGCCAGCAGCTCTCAAAGCCGACCCCTCCACTTT. Translated: CASSSQSRPLHF.

The chain couples TRBV29-1 to TRBJ2-4; 13 positions match TRBD2. The CDR3 extends over 18 amino acids. CDR1 and CDR2 (germline): SQVTM, ANQGSEA. V shed 0 bases, J shed 0 bases, and the junction held 5 bases outside the gene matches. CDR3 sequence: CSVEDGLAGALAKNIQYF. Written as DNA, the CDR3 is TGCAGCGTTGAAGACGGACTAGCGGGGGCCTTAGCCAAAAACATTCAGTACTTC. The full variable domain, with the rest looked up from reference TRBV29-1 and TRBJ2-4, is SAVISQKPSRDICQRGTSLTIQCQVDSQVTMMFWYRQQPGQSLTLIATANQGSEATYESGFVIDKFPISRPNLTFSTLTVSNMSPEDSSIYLCSVEDGLAGALAKNIQYFGAGTRLSVL.

The CDR3: CASSLALGEVPYEQYF. CDR3 DNA: TGTGCCAGCAGCTTGGCACTAGGAGAGGTACCCTACGAGCAGTACTTC. This chain uses TRBV5-4 with TRBJ2-7, with D possibly matching TRBD2 (5 bases). In germline, CDR1 is SGHNT, CDR2 YYREEE (reference sequence). This CDR3 has 16 amino acids. Trimming stripped 0 bases from V and 2 bases from J, with 15 bases between.

This chain joins TRBV29-1 and TRBJ1-2, with TRBD1 matching over 9 bases. Germline CDR1 reads SQVTM; CDR2 reads ANQGSEA. This CDR3 spans 13 amino acids. Germline trimming cut 6 bases from V and 6 bases from J; bases unmatched to any gene: 8. The CDR3 DNA reads as TGCAGCGTCCTAGTACAGGGGGCAGATGGCTACACCTTC. This codes for CSVLVQGADGYTF.

J is TRBJ2-7 and V is TRBV18, with D tentatively TRBD1 (6 bases). The CDR3 has 15 residues. V dropped 1 base and J dropped 0 bases, with 10 bases sitting between them. Germline V gene lookup returns CDR1 KGHSH and CDR2 LQKENI. This CDR3 is CASSPRDIGSYEQYF. DNA of the CDR3: TGTGCCAGCTCACCACGGGACATAGGCTCCTACGAGCAGTACTTC.

The chain employs TRBV7-9 and TRBJ1-5, with 8 bases that match TRBD1. Germline V gene data show CDR1 as SEHNR and CDR2 as FQNEAQ (reference sequence). The CDR3 is 15 amino acids. Trimming took 4 bases from V and 5 from J; bases not matched to a gene: 7. The CDR3 nucleotides are TGTGCCAGCAGCTCGTGGACAGGGAAGGATCAGCCCCAGCATTTT. It is translated as CASSSWTGKDQPQHF.

The sample holds one count of this clone. The V call is TRBV7-2, the J call TRBJ1-1; D is possibly TRBD1 (5 bases). V lost 5 bases, J lost 4 bases, and 14 bases lay in between. This CDR3 has 14 residues. The germline V gene has CDR1 SGHTA and CDR2 FQGNSA. The CDR3 region has the DNA TGTGCCAGCAGCATATACGGGGGGACCACTGAAGCTTTCTTT. The encoded protein is CASSIYGGTTEAFF.

This rearrangement joins TRBV2 to TRBJ1-2, with unresolved D. The CDR3 is 13 amino acids. V lost 3 bases and J 2 bases, leaving 7 bases between the germline ends. CDR1 is SNHLY, CDR2 FYNNEI, per germline. The CDR3: CASSERQNYGYTF. CDR3 nucleotide sequence: TGTGCCAGCAGTGAGCGGCAGAACTATGGCTACACCTTC.

The gene calls are TRBV30 and TRBJ1-4, with D perhaps matching TRBD1 (5 bases). V lost 6 bases to trimming and J lost 0 bases, with 11 bases between them. The CDR3 sequence is 14 residues long. Germline values: CDR1 GTSNPN, CDR2 SVGIG (reference sequence). In DNA form, the CDR3 reads TGTGCCTGCGACAGTGACTCAACTAATGAAAAACTGTTTTTT. It translates to CACDSDSTNEKLFF.

The DNA for the CDR3 is TGTGCCACCCAGTACCAAGAGACCCAGTACTTC. Amino acids: CATQYQETQYF. This chain connects TRBV6-5 to TRBJ2-5; D unclear. Trimming removed 10 bases at V and 0 bases at J, with 6 bases between. Germline V gives CDR1 MNHEY, CDR2 SVGAGI. The CDR3 covers 11 residues.

The chain employs TRBV27 and TRBJ1-6, with 8 bases matching TRBD1. The V gene's germline CDR1 is MNHEY and CDR2 SMNVEV (reference sequence). The CDR3 has 14 amino acids. With V trimmed by 3 bases and J by 6 bases, 1 base remained unmatched. CDR3 sequence: CASSFDRGNSPLHF. CDR3 nucleotide sequence: TGTGCCAGCAGTTTTGACAGGGGTAATTCACCCCTCCACTTT.

In DNA form, the CDR3 reads TGCGCCAGCAGCCAAGGAGGTACGAATGAGCAGTTCTTC. This codes for CASSQGGTNEQFF. The V and J genes are TRBV4-1 and TRBJ2-1; D is undetermined. Germline CDR1 reads MGHRA; CDR2 reads YSYEKL. The V and J ends lost 1 base and 7 bases respectively, with 8 bases between them. The CDR3 consists of 13 residues.

The chain links TRBV7-9 to TRBJ1-2; 10 nucleotides line up with TRBD1. J was trimmed by 0 bases and V by 8 bases; bases with no gene match: 3. Germline values: CDR1 SEHNR, CDR2 FQNEAQ (reference sequence). The CDR3 contains 14 residues. CDR3: CASGDRGPNYGYTF. In DNA form, the CDR3 reads TGTGCCAGCGGGGACAGGGGACCTAACTATGGCTACACCTTC. The full variable domain, rest sourced from reference TRBV7-9 and TRBJ1-2, is DTGVSQNPRHKITKRGQNVTFRCDPISEHNRLYWYRQTLGQGPEFLTYFQNEAQLEKSRLLSDRFSAERPKGSFSTLEIQRTEQGDSAMYLCASGDRGPNYGYTFGSGTRLTVV.

The chain couples TRBV7-9 to TRBJ2-5, with no clear D. Trimming left V 1 base short and J 1 base short, with 4 bases between. The CDR3 spans 13 residues. Germline V gene sequence: CDR1 SEHNR, CDR2 FQNEAQ (reference sequence). The CDR3 protein is CASSLGIQETQYF. The CDR3 bases are TGTGCCAGCAGCTTAGGTATCCAAGAGACCCAGTACTTC.

This clone was seen only a few times. The chain has TRBV13 and TRBJ2-5; D possibly corresponds to TRBD2 (5 bases). Germline assignment: CDR1 PRHDT and CDR2 FYEKMQ (reference sequence). V was cut by 2 bases and J by 2 bases, with 9 bases left in between. The CDR3 runs 14 residues. In DNA form, the CDR3 reads TGTGCCAGCAGCTTACGGGATAATCAAGAGACCCAGTACTTC. Amino acid sequence: CASSLRDNQETQYF.

As DNA, the CDR3 is TGCGCCAGCAGCCAAGATCTGGGCGGGGGGGTCACAGATACGCAGTATTTT. Translation gives CASSQDLGGGVTDTQYF. The gene calls are TRBV4-3 and TRBJ2-3, with 9 positions matching TRBD2. Trimming removed 0 bases from V and 2 bases from J; junction bases left unmatched: 6. The CDR3 has 17 amino acids. CDR1 and CDR2 (germline): LGHNA, YSLEER.

This clone was counted between two and nine times. The chain has TRBV10-2 and TRBJ2-7, with D perhaps TRBD1 (6 bases). The CDR3 loop spans 14 amino acids. V was shortened by 7 bases and J by 7 bases, with 20 bases between the two germline ends. Germline values: CDR1 WSHSY, CDR2 SAAADI. CDR3 sequence: CASTSAGAPGEQYF. As DNA, the CDR3 is TGCGCCAGCACGTCGGCAGGGGCTCCTGGAGAGCAGTACTTC.

The chain couples TRBV5-7 to TRBJ2-7, with 10 bases lining up with TRBD1. TRBV5-7 is given ORF status, its function remaining uncertain. With 5 bases clipped from V and 7 bases from J, the junction kept 9 bases outside the gene matches. The CDR3 totals 14 residues. CDR3 in amino acids: CASSSDRGQREQYF. Written as DNA, the CDR3 is TGTGCCAGCAGTTCCGACAGGGGGCAGAGAGAGCAGTACTTC.

The J gene is TRBJ2-3, the V gene TRBV7-9; TRBD2 is a possible D gene (6 bases). The CDR3 covers 15 residues. Trimming took 5 bases from V and 7 from J, leaving 19 bases between them. Per germline, CDR1 SEHNR and CDR2 FQNEAQ (reference sequence). This chain's CDR3 is CASSPGAGPSYTQYF. The CDR3 bases are TGTGCCAGCAGCCCAGGCGCGGGGCCTAGCTATACGCAGTATTTT. Using reference TRBV7-9 and TRBJ2-3 for the parts outside the CDR3, the full variable domain is DTGVSQNPRHKITKRGQNVTFRCDPISEHNRLYWYRQTLGQGPEFLTYFQNEAQLEKSRLLSDRFSAERPKGSFSTLEIQRTEQGDSAMYLCASSPGAGPSYTQYFGPGTRLTVL.

This chain joins TRBV11-1 and TRBJ2-3; no clear D. The germline V gene encodes CDR1 SGHAT and CDR2 FQDESV (reference sequence). The CDR3 has 14 residues. Deletions cut 6 bases from V and 6 bases from J, with 16 bases between. This CDR3 is CASRLSPLRDTQYF. The CDR3 DNA is TGTGCCAGCAGACTTTCTCCCCTTCGGGATACGCAGTATTTT.